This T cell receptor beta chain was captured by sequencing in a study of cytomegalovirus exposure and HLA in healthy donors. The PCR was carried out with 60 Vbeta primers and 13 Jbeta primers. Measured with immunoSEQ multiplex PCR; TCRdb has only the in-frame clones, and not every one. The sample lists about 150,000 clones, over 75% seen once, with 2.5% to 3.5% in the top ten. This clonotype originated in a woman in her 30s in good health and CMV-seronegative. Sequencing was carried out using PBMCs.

The CDR3 loop reads CASRDRDRGGDTEAFF. CDR3 nucleotide sequence: TGTGCCAGCAGAGACCGGGACAGGGGGGGTGACACTGAAGCTTTCTTT. The V and J genes are TRBV28 and TRBJ1-1; 11 bases match TRBD1. Germline assignment: CDR1 MDHEN and CDR2 SYDVKM. V shed 6 bases and J 3 bases; nucleotides not matched to a gene: 9. The CDR3 extends over 16 amino acids.